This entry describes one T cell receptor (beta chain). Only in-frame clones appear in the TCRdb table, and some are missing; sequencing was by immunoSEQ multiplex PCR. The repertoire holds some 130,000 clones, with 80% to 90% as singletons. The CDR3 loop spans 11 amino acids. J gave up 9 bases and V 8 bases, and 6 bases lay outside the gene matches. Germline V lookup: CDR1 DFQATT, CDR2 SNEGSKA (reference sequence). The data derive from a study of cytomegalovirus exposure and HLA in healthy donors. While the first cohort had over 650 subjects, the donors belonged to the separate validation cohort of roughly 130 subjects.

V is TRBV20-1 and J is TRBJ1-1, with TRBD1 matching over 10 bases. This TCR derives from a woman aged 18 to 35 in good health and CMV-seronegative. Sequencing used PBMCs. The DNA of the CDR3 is TGCAGTCGTCCGGGACAGGGGAAAGCTTTCTTT. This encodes CSRPGQGKAFF.